The 6 T cell receptor beta chains below come from one sample, sequenced in a study of PD-1 blockade in classical Hodgkin lymphoma. The time point denotes: newly diagnosed, previously untreated cHL patient sample. Researchers used magnetic negative selection to pull out pure CD4+ T cells from thawed PBMCs. The data were produced by immunoSEQ multiplex PCR, yet TCRdb's version contains in-frame clones alone and is incomplete. In the table there are 20,000 or so clones, roughly 89% of which are singletons. Sequenced: CD4+ T cells from blood. The source of these receptors is a human donor with classical Hodgkin lymphoma.

This chain links TRBV28 with TRBJ1-5; no definite D call. Germline V gene lookup returns CDR1 MDHEN and CDR2 SYDVKM. The CDR3 is made up of 15 amino acids. Trimming removed 5 bases at V and 1 base at J, with 12 bases between. The CDR3 bases are TGTGCCAGCAGTGGGGTGGACCTGAGCAATCAGCCCCAGCATTTT. Protein product: CASSGVDLSNQPQHF. The variable domain in full, completed from reference TRBV28 and TRBJ1-5, reads DVKVTQSSRYLVKRTGEKVFLECVQDMDHENMFWYRQDPGLGLRLIYFSYDVKMKEKGDIPEGYSVSREKKERFSLILESASTNQTSMYLCASSGVDLSNQPQHFGDGTRLSIL.

This clone is a singleton in its sample. This chain connects TRBV6-5 to TRBJ2-3; unclear D gene. The germline CDR1 and CDR2 sequences are MNHEY and SVGAGI. Trimming took 4 bases from V and 6 from J, leaving 8 bases between them. This CDR3 region has 12 residues. The CDR3 sequence: CASSSPGDTQYF. Here the CDR3 DNA reads TGTGCCAGCAGTTCCCCGGGCGATACGCAGTATTTT.

The V gene is TRBV5-1, the J gene TRBJ2-1; 7 bases are a match to TRBD2. Trimming at V came to 4 bases and at J to 6 bases, leaving 10 bases not matched to a gene. In germline, CDR1 is SGHRS, CDR2 YFSETQ. The CDR3 runs 15 residues. CDR3 sequence reads: CASSASGTTSNEQFF. CDR3 nucleotide sequence: TGCGCCAGCAGCGCCTCCGGGACTACGTCCAATGAGCAGTTCTTC.

The genes are TRBV2 and TRBJ1-1; D might be TRBD1 (6 bases). Germline CDR1 reads SNHLY; CDR2 reads FYNNEI. This CDR3 has 15 residues. V was pared by 7 bases and J by 7 bases, with 22 bases between. DNA of the CDR3: TGTGCCAGCAATTCGTACGGGGGCGAGACGGGTGAAGCTTTCTTT. Protein: CASNSYGGETGEAFF.

This clone was detected once. This chain uses TRBV28 with TRBJ1-6; 7 bases map to TRBD1. Germline V gene lookup returns CDR1 MDHEN and CDR2 SYDVKM. Losses at the gene ends were 6 bases for V and 9 bases for J; bases not matched to a gene: 11. The CDR3 covers 15 residues. DNA for the CDR3: TGTGCCAGCAGCACTCAAGACAGGGATCTTTCACCCCTCCACTTT. Protein product: CASSTQDRDLSPLHF.

Only a few counts were recorded for this clone. CDR3 sequence (DNA): TGTGCCAGCAGCCCTTGGGACAGAAGCAATCAGCCCCAGCATTTT. Translation gives CASSPWDRSNQPQHF. The gene calls are TRBV5-6 and TRBJ1-5; 7 bases align to TRBD1. The CDR3 extends over 15 amino acids. Germline V gene sequence: CDR1 SGHDT, CDR2 YYEEEE. Losses at the gene ends were 4 bases for V and 1 base for J; bases not matched to a gene: 5.